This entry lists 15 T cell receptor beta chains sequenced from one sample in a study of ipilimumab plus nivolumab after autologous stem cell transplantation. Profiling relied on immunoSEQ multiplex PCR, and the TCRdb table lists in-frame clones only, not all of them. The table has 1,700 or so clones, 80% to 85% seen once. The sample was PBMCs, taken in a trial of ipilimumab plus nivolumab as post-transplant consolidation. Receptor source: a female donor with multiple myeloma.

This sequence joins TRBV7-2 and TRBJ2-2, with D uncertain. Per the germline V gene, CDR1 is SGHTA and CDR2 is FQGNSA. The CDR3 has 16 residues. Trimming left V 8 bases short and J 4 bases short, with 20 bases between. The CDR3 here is CASSTSAGILTGELFF. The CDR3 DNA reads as TGTGCCAGCTCAACCTCGGCAGGTATCCTCACCGGGGAGCTGTTTTTT.

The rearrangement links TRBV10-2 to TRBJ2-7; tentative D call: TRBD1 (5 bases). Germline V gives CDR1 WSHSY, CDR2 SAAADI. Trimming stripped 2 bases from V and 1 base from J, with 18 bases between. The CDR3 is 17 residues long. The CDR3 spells CASSEPHTADKSYEQYF. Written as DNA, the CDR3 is TGCGCCAGCAGTGAGCCGCACACCGCGGACAAGTCCTACGAGCAGTACTTC.

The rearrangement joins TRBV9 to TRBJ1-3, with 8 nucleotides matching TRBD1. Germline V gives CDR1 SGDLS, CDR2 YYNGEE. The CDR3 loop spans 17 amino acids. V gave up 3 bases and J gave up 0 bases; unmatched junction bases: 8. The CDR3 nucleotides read TGTGCCAGCAGCGCCCAGGACAGGGCATACTCTGGAAACACCATATATTTT. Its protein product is CASSAQDRAYSGNTIYF.

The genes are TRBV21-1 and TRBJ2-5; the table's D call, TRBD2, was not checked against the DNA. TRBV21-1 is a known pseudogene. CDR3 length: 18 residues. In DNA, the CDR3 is TGTGCCAGCAGCAAATCTCCCCTAGCGGGAGGGGGCTTGGAGACCCAGTACTTC. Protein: CASSKSPLAGGGLETQYF.

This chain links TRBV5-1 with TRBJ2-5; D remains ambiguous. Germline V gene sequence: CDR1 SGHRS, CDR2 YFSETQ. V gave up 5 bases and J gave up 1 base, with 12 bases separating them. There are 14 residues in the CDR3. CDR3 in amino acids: CASSRRPTQETQYF. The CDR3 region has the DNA TGCGCCAGCAGTAGACGACCCACCCAAGAGACCCAGTACTTC.

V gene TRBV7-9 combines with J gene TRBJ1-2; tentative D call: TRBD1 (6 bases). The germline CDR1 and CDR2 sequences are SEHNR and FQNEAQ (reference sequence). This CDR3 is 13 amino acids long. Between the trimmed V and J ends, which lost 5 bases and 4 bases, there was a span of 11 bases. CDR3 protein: CASSPGTIYGYTF. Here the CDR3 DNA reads TGTGCCAGCAGCCCCGGGACAATCTATGGCTACACCTTC.

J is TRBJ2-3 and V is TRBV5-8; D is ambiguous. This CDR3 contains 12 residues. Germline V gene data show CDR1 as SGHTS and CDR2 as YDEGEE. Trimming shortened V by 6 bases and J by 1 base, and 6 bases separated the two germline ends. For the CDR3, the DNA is TGTGCCAGCACCCTGGGCACAGATACGCAGTATTTT. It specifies CASTLGTDTQYF. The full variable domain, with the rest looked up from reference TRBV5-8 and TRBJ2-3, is EAGVTQSPTHLIKTRGQQATLRCSPISGHTSVYWYQQALGLGLQFLLWYDEGEERNRGNFPPRFSGRQFPNYSSELNVNALELEDSALYLCASTLGTDTQYFGPGTRLTVL.

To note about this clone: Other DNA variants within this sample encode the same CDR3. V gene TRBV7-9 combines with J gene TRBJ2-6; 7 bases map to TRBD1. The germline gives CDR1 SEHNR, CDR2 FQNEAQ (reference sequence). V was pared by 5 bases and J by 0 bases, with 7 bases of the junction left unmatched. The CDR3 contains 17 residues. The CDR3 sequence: CASSPRQGASGANVLTF. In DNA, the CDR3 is TGTGCCAGCAGCCCCCGACAGGGAGCCTCTGGGGCCAACGTCCTGACTTTC.

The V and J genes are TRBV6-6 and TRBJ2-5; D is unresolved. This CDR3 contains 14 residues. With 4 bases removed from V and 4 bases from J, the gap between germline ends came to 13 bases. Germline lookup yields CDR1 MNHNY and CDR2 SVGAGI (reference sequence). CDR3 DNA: TGTGCCAGCAGTTTCGTAAACCTGGGAGAGACCCAGTACTTC. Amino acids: CASSFVNLGETQYF.

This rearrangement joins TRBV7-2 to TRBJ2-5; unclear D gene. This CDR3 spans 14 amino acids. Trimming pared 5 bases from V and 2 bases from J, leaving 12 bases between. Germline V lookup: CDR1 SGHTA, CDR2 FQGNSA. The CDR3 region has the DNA TGTGCCAGCAGCCTCAGGCTTTCACAAGAGACCCAGTACTTC. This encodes CASSLRLSQETQYF.

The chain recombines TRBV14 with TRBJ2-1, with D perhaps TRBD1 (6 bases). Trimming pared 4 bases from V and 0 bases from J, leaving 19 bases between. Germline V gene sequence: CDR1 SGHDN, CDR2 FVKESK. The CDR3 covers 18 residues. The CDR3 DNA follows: TGTGCCAGCAGCCGACTCCGGGACACCAGTAGCTCCTACAATGAGCAGTTCTTC. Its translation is CASSRLRDTSSSYNEQFF. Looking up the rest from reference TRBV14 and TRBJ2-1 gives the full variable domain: EAGVTQFPSHSVIEKGQTVTLRCDPISGHDNLYWYRRVMGKEIKFLLHFVKESKQDESGMPNNRFLAERTGGTYSTLKVQPAELEDSGVYFCASSRLRDTSSSYNEQFFGPGTRLTVL.

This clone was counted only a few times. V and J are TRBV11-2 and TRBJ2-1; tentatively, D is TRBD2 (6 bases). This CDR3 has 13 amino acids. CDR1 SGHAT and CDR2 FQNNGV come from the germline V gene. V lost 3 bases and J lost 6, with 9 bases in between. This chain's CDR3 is CASSFELANEQFF. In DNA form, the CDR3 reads TGTGCCAGCAGCTTTGAACTAGCCAATGAGCAGTTCTTC.

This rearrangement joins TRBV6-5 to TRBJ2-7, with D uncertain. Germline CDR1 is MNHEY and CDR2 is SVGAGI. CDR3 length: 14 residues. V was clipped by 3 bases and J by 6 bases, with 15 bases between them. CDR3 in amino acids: CASSYSPTPLEQYF. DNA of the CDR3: TGTGCCAGCAGTTATTCCCCCACCCCCCTCGAGCAGTACTTC.

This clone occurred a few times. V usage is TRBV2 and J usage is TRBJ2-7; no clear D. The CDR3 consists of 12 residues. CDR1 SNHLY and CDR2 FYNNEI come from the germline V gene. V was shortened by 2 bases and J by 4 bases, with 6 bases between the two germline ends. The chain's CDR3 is CASSELSYEQYF. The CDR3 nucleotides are TGTGCCAGCAGTGAACTGAGTTACGAGCAGTACTTC. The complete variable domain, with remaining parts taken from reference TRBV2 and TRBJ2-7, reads EPEVTQTPSHQVTQMGQEVILRCVPISNHLYFYWYRQILGQKVEFLVSFYNNEISEKSEIFDDQFSVERPDGSNFTLKIRSTKLEDSAMYFCASSELSYEQYFGPGTRLTVT.

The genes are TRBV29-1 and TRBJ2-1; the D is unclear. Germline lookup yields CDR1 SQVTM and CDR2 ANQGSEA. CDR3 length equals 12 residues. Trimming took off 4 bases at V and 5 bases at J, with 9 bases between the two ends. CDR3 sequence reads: CSVVPGNNEQFF. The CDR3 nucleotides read TGCAGCGTTGTGCCTGGAAACAATGAGCAGTTCTTC.